The 3 T cell receptor beta chains given below trace back to one sample, sequenced in a study of blood T cell repertoires in COVID-19. This table comes from immunoSEQ multiplex PCR, and its TCRdb copy is limited to in-frame clones, with some not included. The sample lists roughly 180,000 clones, 70% to 90% seen once, with more than 3.5% in the top ten. Sequenced sample: peripheral blood. All receptors come from a woman aged 25 to 45 with acute or convalescent COVID-19.

This chain joins TRBV18 and TRBJ2-7, with 10 bases that match TRBD2. CDR3 length equals 14 residues. Germline CDR1 reads KGHSH; CDR2 reads LQKENI. With 6 bases clipped from V and 4 bases from J, the junction kept 6 bases outside the gene matches. CDR3 bases: TGTGCCAGCTCCGAGCGGGAGGGTACGTACGAGCAGTACTTC. Protein: CASSEREGTYEQYF.

The chain recombines TRBV13 with TRBJ2-1, with D tentatively TRBD2 (6 bases). The germline V gene has CDR1 PRHDT and CDR2 FYEKMQ (reference sequence). Trimming removed 5 bases from V and 7 bases from J, with 9 bases in between. CDR3 length equals 12 residues. The CDR3 loop is CASSRGGNEQFF. CDR3 nucleotide sequence: TGTGCCAGCAGCCGCGGAGGGAATGAGCAGTTCTTC.

V is TRBV2 and J is TRBJ1-5; possibly TRBD1 for D (5 bases). CDR3 length equals 16 residues. Trimming stripped 4 bases from V and 3 bases from J, with 16 bases between. Germline V CDR1 and CDR2: SNHLY, FYNNEI. For the CDR3, the DNA is TGTGCCAGCAGTGTGGGGGGAAACAGGCCCAATCAGCCCCAGCATTTT. It translates to CASSVGGNRPNQPQHF.